The 26 T cell receptor beta chains below were found in one sample sequenced in a study of T-cell reconstitution after alpha-beta-depleted transplantation in children. A TCRbeta library incorporating unique molecular identifiers was prepared. A single record per CDR3 protein comes from TCRdb applying MiXCR to the PCR reads. Of 550,000 to 600,000 distinct CDR3 sequences in the sample, 23% were seen once. The specimen was PBMCs, mostly from graft donor cells, collected 360 days after TCRalphabeta/CD19-depleted stem cell transplant. These receptors all stem from a boy in the first two years of life who had a stem cell transplant for acute myeloid leukemia, so the T cells may come from the graft donor.

V and J are TRBV20-1 and TRBJ1-4; D gene uncertain. Deletions cut 6 bases from V and 0 bases from J, with 11 bases between. Per the germline V gene, CDR1 is DFQATT and CDR2 is SNEGSKA (reference sequence). There are 14 residues in the CDR3. CDR3 DNA: TGCAGTGCCCCAGGTGATGCAACTAATGAAAAACTGTTTTTT. Translation: CSAPGDATNEKLFF.

The chain combines TRBV4-1 with TRBJ2-7; 7 nucleotides line up with TRBD1. Germline CDR1 MGHRA, CDR2 YSYEKL. CDR3 length: 19 residues. With 1 base clipped from V and 2 bases from J, the junction kept 17 bases outside the gene matches. The CDR3 loop reads CASSQVFRDRKPETYEQYF. In DNA, the CDR3 is TGCGCCAGCAGCCAAGTTTTCCGGGACAGAAAACCTGAGACCTACGAGCAGTACTTC.

Turning to this clonotype: A much more abundant neighbour one base away suggests this may be a read error. The rearrangement links TRBV29-1 to TRBJ2-3; the D is unclear. The V end was cut by 4 bases, the J end by 2 bases, with 13 bases between. This CDR3 spans 14 amino acids. CDR1 SQVTM and CDR2 ANQGSEA come from the germline V gene. CDR3 DNA: TGCAGCGTTGGGGCGGTCTTCCCCACAGATACGCAGTATTTT. Protein sequence: CSVGAVFPTDTQYF.

The J gene is TRBJ2-2, the V gene TRBV4-2; D unclear. CDR3 length: 14 residues. Trimming cost V 0 bases and J 9 bases, with 11 bases left between them. Germline CDR1 and CDR2: LGHNA and YNFKEQ. The CDR3 DNA reads as TGTGCCAGCAGCCAAGAATTCAGCACGCGGGAGCTGTTTTTT. This gives the protein CASSQEFSTRELFF.

This clonotype has ten or more counts. This rearrangement joins TRBV6-5 to TRBJ2-1, with 11 bases matching TRBD2. The CDR3 is 15 amino acids. The J segment lost 4 bases and the V segment lost 7 bases, leaving 6 bases of the junction unmatched. Germline loops: CDR1 MNHEY, CDR2 SVGAGI. CDR3 protein: CASKLAGDTYNEQFF. CDR3 bases: TGTGCCAGCAAACTAGCGGGGGATACATACAATGAGCAGTTCTTC.

This clonotype was seen only a few times. The rearrangement uses TRBV20-1 and TRBJ2-3; perhaps D is TRBD1 or TRBD2 (5 bases each). Germline values: CDR1 DFQATT, CDR2 SNEGSKA (reference sequence). The CDR3 spans 13 residues. V lost 6 bases, J lost 2 bases, and 12 bases lay in between. The DNA for the CDR3 is TGCAGTGCGACGGGGACCTACACAGATACGCAGTATTTT. Protein sequence: CSATGTYTDTQYF.

The gene calls are TRBV9 and TRBJ2-3, with 7 bases aligning to TRBD2. V dropped 7 bases and J dropped 8; count of bases not matched to a gene: 10. The CDR3 covers 13 residues. Germline loops: CDR1 SGDLS, CDR2 YYNGEE. For the CDR3, the DNA is TGTGCCAGCGGGACTAATGTGTTCAGTACGCAGTATTTT. Protein product: CASGTNVFSTQYF.

There are a few counts of this clonotype. The J gene is TRBJ1-2, the V gene TRBV4-3; D possibly corresponds to TRBD1 (6 bases). Germline V gives CDR1 LGHNA, CDR2 YSLEER. This CDR3 comprises 15 residues. Trimming removed 1 base at V and 0 bases at J, with 9 bases between. The CDR3 DNA reads as TGCGCCAGCAGCCAAGGGACAGTTTCTAACTATGGCTACACCTTC. Its translation is CASSQGTVSNYGYTF.

V is TRBV20-1 and J is TRBJ2-1, with D possibly TRBD1 on 6 matching bases. This CDR3 is 14 amino acids long. Looked up from germline, CDR1 is DFQATT and CDR2 is SNEGSKA (reference sequence). V was pared by 3 bases and J by 4 bases, with 13 bases between. The CDR3 DNA sequence: TGCAGTGCTAGGAGGGGGAGCCTGTACAATGAGCAGTTCTTC. This encodes CSARRGSLYNEQFF.

As concerns this clonotype: Being one base from a much bigger clone, this may be a read error. The chain combines TRBV11-1 with TRBJ2-5, with 10 bases that match TRBD2. This CDR3 region has 18 residues. CDR1 SGHAT and CDR2 FQDESV come from the germline V gene (reference sequence). The V and J ends lost 3 bases and 7 bases, in that order; junction bases with no gene match: 17. CDR3: CASSFASTSGAARGTQYF. In nucleotides, the CDR3 is TGTGCCAGCAGCTTCGCAAGTACTAGCGGGGCTGCTCGAGGGACCCAGTACTTC. The full variable domain, with the rest looked up from reference TRBV11-1 and TRBJ2-5, is EAEVAQSPRYKITEKSQAVAFWCDPISGHATLYWYRQILGQGPELLVQFQDESVVDDSQLPKDRFSAERLKGVDSTLKIQPAELGDSAMYLCASSFASTSGAARGTQYFGPGTRLLVL.

This clonotype was counted ten times or more. The J gene is TRBJ2-7, the V gene TRBV29-1; D tentatively fits TRBD1 or TRBD2 (5 bases each). The CDR3 contains 14 residues. CDR1 is SQVTM and CDR2 is ANQGSEA in the germline V gene. Trimming removed 3 bases at V and 5 bases at J, with 17 bases between. In nucleotides, the CDR3 is TGCAGCGTTGAGGACCGGGTGAGGGGCCACGAGCAGTACTTC. It codes for CSVEDRVRGHEQYF.

This clonotype was seen at least ten times. The genes are TRBV20-1 and TRBJ2-7, with 9 bases identical to TRBD1. The CDR3 is 14 amino acids. CDR1 and CDR2 from the germline V gene are DFQATT and SNEGSKA (reference sequence). Germline trimming cut 3 bases from V and 2 bases from J; bases unmatched to any gene: 5. CDR3 amino acids: CSASPGQGTYEQYV. The CDR3 coding sequence is TGCAGTGCTAGCCCGGGACAGGGAACCTACGAGCAGTACGTC.

This chain connects TRBV10-3 to TRBJ2-4, with D perhaps matching TRBD1 (6 bases). The CDR3 loop spans 13 amino acids. Between the trimmed V and J ends, which lost 8 bases and 7 bases, there was a span of 15 bases. Germline CDR1 and CDR2: ENHRY and SYGVKD. Here the CDR3 reads CAIGDNRMNIQYF. CDR3 sequence (DNA): TGTGCCATCGGGGACAACAGGATGAACATTCAGTACTTC.

This rearrangement joins TRBV20-1 to TRBJ2-3; 12 positions agree with TRBD2. The length of the CDR3 is 16 residues. Germline values: CDR1 DFQATT, CDR2 SNEGSKA (reference sequence). V lost 6 bases to trimming and J lost 3 bases; unmatched junction nucleotides: 10. CDR3 bases: TGCAGTGCCGTACTAGCGGGGGGATTCGGAACAGATACGCAGTATTTT. Protein product: CSAVLAGGFGTDTQYF.

The chain carries TRBV20-1 and TRBJ2-3; tentatively, D is TRBD2 (7 bases). Trimming removed 7 bases at V and 6 bases at J, with 14 bases between. The germline gives CDR1 DFQATT, CDR2 SNEGSKA (reference sequence). CDR3 size: 12 residues. Here the CDR3 DNA reads TGCAGTGTGGTGGGGGGGCCTGATACGCAGTATTTT. Translating gives CSVVGGPDTQYF.

This clonotype occurred many times. The chain joins TRBV6-1 to TRBJ2-1; D assignment may be TRBD1 or TRBD2 (5 bases each). The CDR3 has 16 amino acids. V was shortened by 2 bases and J by 2 bases, with 13 bases between the two germline ends. Germline loops: CDR1 MNHNS, CDR2 SASEGT. CDR3 loop: CASSEQGVPPYNEQFF. The CDR3 nucleotides are TGTGCCAGCAGTGAACAGGGAGTCCCTCCCTACAATGAGCAGTTCTTC.

There are a few counts of this clonotype. The chain employs TRBV20-1 and TRBJ1-1; D is ambiguous. The V gene lost 3 bases and the J gene lost 8 bases, with 13 bases spanning the gap. The CDR3 sequence is 12 residues long. CDR1 DFQATT and CDR2 SNEGSKA come from the germline V gene (reference sequence). The CDR3, as DNA: TGCAGTGCTAGGGAGGGAAAGGAGGAAGCTTTCTTT. It specifies CSAREGKEEAFF.

This clonotype was recorded at least ten times. This CDR3 is CASSLVPGVGTGELFF. CDR3 nucleotides: TGCGCCAGCAGCTTGGTACCGGGAGTAGGTACCGGGGAGCTGTTTTTT. The chain is built from TRBV5-1 and TRBJ2-2, with a weak D call TRBD2 (6 bases). Germline assignment: CDR1 SGHRS and CDR2 YFSETQ. The V gene lost 0 bases and the J gene lost 5 bases, with 14 bases spanning the gap. The CDR3 has 16 amino acids.

Of note for this clonotype: One junction end disagrees with the germline gene, perhaps due to a read error. The J gene is TRBJ2-5, the V gene TRBV4-2; the D is unclear. Per the germline V gene, CDR1 is LGHNA and CDR2 is YNFKEQ. The CDR3 runs to 12 residues. CDR3 sequence: CVSSQDQETQYF. CDR3 coding DNA: TGTGTCAGCAGCCAGGACCAAGAGACCCAGTACTTC.

This clonotype occurred many times. The J gene is TRBJ1-6, the V gene TRBV4-3, with a tentative D call TRBD1 (5 bases). The CDR3 extends over 16 amino acids. V lost 3 bases, J lost 9 bases, and 18 bases lay in between. CDR1 is LGHNA, CDR2 YSLEER, per germline. CDR3 in DNA: TGCGCCAGCAGCCAGAGGACACCTCCACGGGGTTCACCCCTCCACTTT. Translating it yields CASSQRTPPRGSPLHF.

The gene calls are TRBV12-3 or TRBV12-4 and TRBJ1-6, with 8 positions matching TRBD1. The CDR3 has 15 residues. The V gene end was trimmed by 4 bases and the J gene end by 10 bases; junction bases not matched to a gene: 9. In DNA form, the CDR3 reads TGTGCCAGCAGTTCGTCCACAGGGGGAAGATCACCCCTCCACTTT. It yields the protein CASSSSTGGRSPLHF.

This rearrangement joins TRBV11-2 to TRBJ2-3; 9 positions match TRBD2. The CDR3 sequence is 18 residues long. The V gene end was trimmed by 5 bases and the J gene end by 0 bases; junction bases not matched to a gene: 12. Germline V gives CDR1 SGHAT, CDR2 FQNNGV. The CDR3, as DNA: TGTGCCAGCAGCCTTACACTTGGACTAGCGAAGAGCACAGATACGCAGTATTTT. Protein: CASSLTLGLAKSTDTQYF.

Only a few counts were recorded for this clonotype. The chain is built from TRBV9 and TRBJ1-5; 7 bases are a match to TRBD1. Germline values: CDR1 SGDLS, CDR2 YYNGEE. J gave up 3 bases and V 3 bases, and 6 bases lay outside the gene matches. The CDR3 contains 15 residues. CDR3 region: CASSAQGGPNQPQHF. CDR3 DNA: TGTGCCAGCAGCGCCCAGGGGGGTCCCAATCAGCCCCAGCATTTT. The full variable domain, completed using reference TRBV9 and TRBJ1-5, is DSGVTQTPKHLITATGQRVTLRCSPRSGDLSVYWYQQSLDQGLQFLIQYYNGEERAKGNILERFSAQQFPDLHSELNLSSLELGDSALYFCASSAQGGPNQPQHFGDGTRLSIL.

This chain links TRBV10-3 with TRBJ2-3; 7 nucleotides align to TRBD2. CDR1 and CDR2 (germline): ENHRY, SYGVKD. V lost 4 bases to trimming and J lost 7 bases; unmatched junction nucleotides: 11. CDR3 size: 15 residues. Here the CDR3 reads CAISVGREHYYTQYF. In DNA form, the CDR3 reads TGTGCCATCAGTGTGGGGCGGGAGCATTATTATACGCAGTATTTT.

This clonotype showed up many times. The rearrangement joins TRBV5-1 to TRBJ2-2; 14 nucleotides align to TRBD2. The CDR3 length is 19 residues. J lost 2 bases, V lost 3 bases, and 9 bases had no gene match. Germline CDR1 and CDR2: SGHRS and YFSETQ. Here the CDR3 DNA reads TGCGCCAGCAGCTCTCGTTGGACTAGCGGGGGGACCAACACCGGGGAGCTGTTTTTT. As protein: CASSSRWTSGGTNTGELFF.

The chain is built from TRBV28 and TRBJ1-5; a weak D match, TRBD1 (5 bases). Germline V gives CDR1 MDHEN, CDR2 SYDVKM. The CDR3 loop spans 14 amino acids. Trimming shortened V by 6 bases and J by 10 bases, and 19 bases separated the two germline ends. The chain's CDR3 is CASSPHRTAQPQHF. CDR3 sequence (DNA): TGTGCCAGCAGCCCGCACAGGACGGCTCAACCCCAGCATTTT.